The 10 T cell receptor beta chains below were found in one sample sequenced in a study of early T cells in non-severe SARS-CoV-2 infection (dated by TCRdb to about 2021). Library generation was performed with 5' RACE. For sequencing, a NextSeq 500 was employed. TCRdb cleaned the public reads at Q25 with fastp, built clones with MiXCR and kept in-frame beta chains. Entries are consolidated by CDR3 protein sequence, retaining the most common genes and DNA. The sample records 45,000 to 60,000 distinct CDR3 sequences, over 9.5% of which are singletons. Around 4.1% of the sample comes from the top ten. Sample: whole blood. These TCRs come from an adult who was a healthcare worker with PCR-confirmed SARS-CoV-2 infection or an uninfected control (not recorded which).

This clonotype has at least ten counts. J is TRBJ2-3 and V is TRBV4-3; no clear D. This CDR3 region has 15 residues. CDR1 and CDR2 from the germline V gene are LGHNA and YSLEER. The ends were cut back, 1 base at V and 2 bases at J, with 10 bases in the middle. CDR3 bases: TGCGCCAGCAGCCAAGCAAAACAGTCCACAGATACGCAGTATTTT. The encoded protein is CASSQAKQSTDTQYF.

The sample holds a few counts of this clonotype. V and J are TRBV3-1 and TRBJ2-3, with TRBD1 as a possible D gene (6 bases). CDR3 length equals 13 residues. Germline V CDR1 and CDR2: LGHDT, YNNKEL (reference sequence). V lost 4 bases and J 9 bases, leaving 14 bases between the germline ends. The CDR3 protein is CASSPEGQSTQYF. CDR3 DNA sequence: TGTGCCAGCAGCCCGGAAGGACAGAGCACGCAGTATTTT.

This sequence joins TRBV30 and TRBJ1-3; D uncertain. Germline loops: CDR1 GTSNPN, CDR2 SVGIG (reference sequence). Trimming removed 5 bases at V and 0 bases at J, with 11 bases between. The CDR3 runs to 14 residues. Written as DNA, the CDR3 is TGTGCCTGGGAAAAATCGGGCTCTGGAAACACCATATATTTT. Its protein product is CAWEKSGSGNTIYF.

In the case of this clonotype: One junction end does not reproduce the germline sequence, and a read error may be involved. The chain is built from TRBV12-3 or TRBV12-4 and TRBJ2-1, with 10 positions matching TRBD1. The CDR3 is made up of 16 amino acids. The CDR3 reads CPSRPDRGRWYNEQFF. For the CDR3, the DNA is TGTCCCAGCAGGCCCGACAGGGGGCGGTGGTACAATGAGCAGTTCTTC.

The CDR3, as DNA: TGTGCCAGCAGCTTAGGACAGGGGTACTACGAGCAGTACTTC. This sequence encodes CASSLGQGYYEQYF. The chain employs TRBV7-2 and TRBJ2-7; 8 bases map to TRBD1. Germline V lookup: CDR1 SGHTA, CDR2 FQGNSA. J lost 3 bases, V lost 1 base, and 2 bases had no gene match. There are 14 residues in the CDR3.

This clonotype was seen a few times. The DNA of the CDR3 is TGTGCCAGCAGCCCACATGGGGGCCCCGAGCAGTACTTC. It yields the protein CASSPHGGPEQYF. The V and J genes are TRBV7-2 and TRBJ2-7, with D possibly TRBD1 on 6 matching bases. The CDR3 loop spans 13 amino acids. The V end lost 5 bases, the J end lost 6 bases, and 14 bases lay between the germline ends. The germline gives CDR1 SGHTA, CDR2 FQGNSA.

The sample holds many counts of this clonotype. V gene TRBV9 combines with J gene TRBJ2-3; 7 positions match TRBD1. J lost 1 base, V lost 5 bases, and 4 bases had no gene match. This CDR3 region has 14 residues. Germline V gives CDR1 SGDLS, CDR2 YYNGEE. CDR3 loop: CASSAGTGTDTQYF. CDR3 bases: TGTGCCAGCAGTGCAGGGACAGGCACAGATACGCAGTATTTT.

In this sample, this clonotype turned up many times. The V gene is TRBV11-3, the J gene TRBJ2-3; 8 nucleotides agree with TRBD2. Germline V gene sequence: CDR1 SGHNT, CDR2 YENEEA. V was clipped by 2 bases and J by 8 bases; unmatched bases: 6. This CDR3 contains 14 residues. The CDR3 DNA reads as TGTGCCAGCAGCTTAAACGGGGGGGCCGGTACGCAGTATTTT. Its protein product is CASSLNGGAGTQYF.

In this sample, this clonotype turned up a few times. The V and J genes are TRBV27 and TRBJ1-1; D is unclear. Germline lookup yields CDR1 MNHEY and CDR2 SMNVEV (reference sequence). V lost 0 bases, J lost 5 bases, and 13 bases lay in between. The CDR3 contains 15 residues. CDR3: CASSLSGIVGTEAFF. CDR3 nucleotide sequence: TGTGCCAGCAGTTTATCCGGTATTGTCGGGACTGAAGCTTTCTTT.

The DNA for the CDR3 is TGTGCCAGTAGTATAGCTTCCGGTAGCAATCAGCCCCAGCATTTT. As protein: CASSIASGSNQPQHF. The gene calls are TRBV19 and TRBJ1-5; D not resolved. CDR3 length: 15 residues. Trimming removed 1 base from V and 0 bases from J, with 7 bases in between. CDR1 and CDR2 from the germline V gene are LNHDA and SQIVND (reference sequence).